This T cell receptor beta chain stems from a study of T cell changes during pregnancy in multiple sclerosis. Here immunoSEQ multiplex PCR was the method, and the copy in TCRdb shows in-frame clones only, minus some. The sample records under 60,000 clones, roughly 90% being singletons. Sequencing used CD4+ T cells from peripheral blood mononuclear cells, obtained after pregnancy. The receptor's source is a female donor with multiple sclerosis, enrolled in a pregnancy study.

DNA of the CDR3: TGTGCCACCAGCCCAGGCCGTAATGAAAAACTGTTTTTT. Amino acid sequence: CATSPGRNEKLFF. This chain uses TRBV15 with TRBJ1-4, with D hard to call. Trimming stripped 5 bases from V and 4 bases from J, with 8 bases between. The CDR3 spans 13 residues. Germline lookup yields CDR1 LNHNV and CDR2 YYDKDF (reference sequence).